This T cell receptor (beta chain) was sequenced during a study of T cell responses to AZD1222 COVID-19 vaccine. Findings and caveats of the study: Only 6 or 7 individuals given AZD1222 were seropositive at baseline. Clonal diversity was possibly underestimated, and white British individuals and females predominated among donors.

Clones were read by immunoSEQ multiplex PCR, and TCRdb kept only the in-frame ones, dropping some. The sample contains some 120,000 clones, 80% to 90% of which appear only once. A note on this clone: What it recognizes is unknown.

Sequencing used peripheral blood, obtained on day 0 of MenACWY control vaccination. The receptor was isolated from an adult in good health.

The CDR3 DNA reads as TGCGCCAGCAGCCAGAGAGGGGAGAGGCCTGAAGCTTTCTTT. It codes for CASSQRGERPEAFF. The gene calls are TRBV4-1 and TRBJ1-1; D perhaps matches TRBD1 (5 bases). The CDR3 is 14 amino acids. Trimming pared 3 bases from V and 6 bases from J, leaving 14 bases between. From germline, CDR1 is MGHRA and CDR2 YSYEKL.